The clone carrying this T cell receptor beta chain was recorded at least ten times. Its antigen is as yet unknown. This record comes from a study of identical twins. Study-wide results and caveats: Those out-of-frame alpha sequences shared by twins showed an excess of low generation probability. Sequences that were beta out-of-frame showed weaker excess twin sharing.

The V end was cut by 4 bases, the J end by 2 bases, with 13 bases between. This CDR3 contains 14 residues. Germline V gene data show CDR1 as SQVTM and CDR2 as ANQGSEA. Using its own MiXCR run on the 5' RACE reads, TCRdb lists one record per CDR3 protein. The repertoire holds a few hundred thousand distinct CDR3 sequences, with around a tenth as singletons. These data were also filed under a second study, of yellow fever vaccine responses in identical twins. That paper states: Twins reportedly mounted vaccine T cell responses that seemed partly convergent, partly personalized.

This rearrangement joins TRBV29-1 to TRBJ2-3; D is possibly TRBD1 or TRBD2 (5 bases each). The sequencing sample was made of PBMCs. This TCR was sampled from a young woman in good health. The CDR3: CSVGVGESTDTQYF. CDR3 DNA: TGCAGCGTTGGAGTGGGGGAGTCCACAGATACGCAGTATTTT.